Listed below are T cell receptor beta chains from one sample, sequenced in a study of blood T cells in healthy people across ages. From the 5' RACE reads, TCRdb called clonotypes with MiXCR, one entry per CDR3 protein. The sample records around 1,500,000 distinct CDR3 sequences, 25% to 30% being singletons. Sequencing input: blood. Source of these receptors: a woman in her twenties or thirties in good health. CDR3s include the opening cysteine and the closing phenylalanine or tryptophan. The order of the fields is V gene, J gene, D gene, clone size, CDR3 protein, CDR3 DNA. D genes are given only for firm matches. The size of a clone is reported for some rows only, either as once, few or many, or as a class for expanded clones.

V: TRBV10-2; J: TRBJ2-4; D: .; size: .; CDR3: CASRILEAAEQYF; DNA: TGCGCCAGCAGGATCTTGGAAGCTGCTGAGCAGTACTTC
V: TRBV5-5; J: TRBJ2-2; D: .; size: .; CDR3: CASTQGVGGELFF; DNA: TGTGCCAGCACCCAGGGTGTGGGCGGGGAGCTGTTTTTT
V: TRBV7-6; J: TRBJ2-1; D: TRBD2; size: few; CDR3: CASSLLAGASYNEQFF; DNA: TGTGCCAGCAGCCTCCTAGCGGGGGCCTCCTACAATGAGCAGTTCTTC
V: TRBV19; J: TRBJ2-2; D: TRBD2; size: .; CDR3: CASSLILAGGPGELFF; DNA: TGTGCCAGTAGTCTTATCTTAGCGGGAGGGCCCGGGGAGCTGTTTTTT
V: TRBV5-1; J: TRBJ1-4; D: TRBD1; size: few; CDR3: CASRLSGTGEEKLFF; DNA: TGCGCCAGCAGACTGTCCGGGACAGGGGAAGAAAAACTGTTTTTT
V: TRBV3-1; J: TRBJ2-1; D: TRBD2; size: few; CDR3: CASSQLSGAYNEQFF; DNA: TGTGCCAGCAGCCAGTTAAGCGGGGCCTACAATGAGCAGTTCTTC
V: TRBV6-5; J: TRBJ2-7; D: .; size: .; CDR3: CASSYSRNLGLHEQYF; DNA: TGTGCCAGCAGTTACTCGAGGAACCTTGGGTTGCACGAGCAGTACTTC
V: TRBV10-3; J: TRBJ2-1; D: .; size: few; CDR3: CAIRDYNEQFF; DNA: TGTGCCATCAGGGATTACAATGAGCAGTTCTTC
V: TRBV5-5; J: TRBJ2-1; D: .; size: .; CDR3: CATTSPGNEQFF; DNA: TGTGCCACCACGAGCCCTGGCAATGAGCAGTTCTTC
V: TRBV20-1; J: TRBJ2-5; D: .; size: .; CDR3: CSAHEGGRETQYF; DNA: TGCAGTGCTCATGAGGGGGGAAGGGAGACCCAGTACTTC
V: TRBV11-2; J: TRBJ1-6; D: .; size: .; CDR3: CASNLAGGSNSPLHF; DNA: TGTGCCAGCAACCTAGCGGGGGGCAGCAATTCACCCCTCCACTTT
V: TRBV3-1; J: TRBJ2-1; D: .; size: few; CDR3: CASSQDSLARSYNEQFF; DNA: TGTGCCAGCAGCCAAGACTCTCTAGCACGCTCCTACAATGAGCAGTTCTTC
V: TRBV5-1; J: TRBJ2-1; D: .; size: .; CDR3: CASSSRTNDNEQFF; DNA: TGCGCCAGCAGCTCCCGGACCAACGACAATGAGCAGTTCTTC
V: TRBV15; J: TRBJ2-2; D: .; size: .; CDR3: CATSRGGISGPGELFF; DNA: TGTGCCACCAGCAGAGGGGGGATTTCGGGGCCCGGGGAGCTGTTTTTT
V: TRBV19; J: TRBJ2-6; D: .; size: few; CDR3: CASASRLGAWANVLTF; DNA: TGTGCCAGTGCGAGCAGGTTGGGGGCCTGGGCCAACGTCCTGACTTTC
V: TRBV6-5; J: TRBJ1-1; D: .; size: .; CDR3: CASKGSLNTEAFF; DNA: TGTGCCTCAAAGGGCAGCCTGAACACTGAAGCTTTCTTT
V: TRBV5-1; J: TRBJ1-1; D: .; size: few; CDR3: CASSFTGGNTEAFF; DNA: TGCGCCAGCAGCTTTACTGGGGGAAACACTGAAGCTTTCTTT
V: TRBV12-3/TRBV12-4; J: TRBJ2-3; D: TRBD2; size: .; CDR3: CASSQTSGVTDAQYF; DNA: TGTGCCAGCAGTCAGACTAGCGGGGTAACAGATGCGCAGTATTTT
V: TRBV3-1; J: TRBJ1-2; D: TRBD1; size: .; CDR3: CASSQDRGRVFGYTF; DNA: TGTGCCAGCAGCCAAGATAGGGGGCGAGTCTTTGGCTACACCTTC
V: TRBV12-3/TRBV12-4; J: TRBJ1-2; D: .; size: many; CDR3: CASSASSMTVYGYTF; DNA: TGTGCCAGCAGTGCCTCCTCGATGACAGTCTATGGCTACACCTTC
V: TRBV5-1; J: TRBJ2-1; D: .; size: .; CDR3: CASSSALYYEQFF; DNA: TGCGCCAGCAGCTCAGCATTGTACTACGAGCAGTTCTTC
V: TRBV20-1; J: TRBJ2-7; D: TRBD2; size: .; CDR3: CSVQRGGSEQYF; DNA: TGCAGTGTTCAGCGGGGGGGCTCTGAGCAGTACTTC
V: TRBV10-3; J: TRBJ1-5; D: TRBD1; size: .; CDR3: CAIREGTGGNQPQHF; DNA: TGTGCCATCAGAGAAGGGACAGGAGGTAATCAGCCCCAGCATTTT
V: TRBV9; J: TRBJ2-1; D: TRBD2; size: .; CDR3: CASSSSGGGETQFF; DNA: TGTGCCAGCAGCTCCAGCGGGGGAGGAGAGACCCAGTTCTTC
V: TRBV7-6; J: TRBJ2-7; D: TRBD2; size: .; CDR3: CASSLALSSGSSGEQYF; DNA: TGTGCCAGCAGCTTAGCCCTGTCTAGCGGGAGTTCCGGCGAGCAGTACTTC
V: TRBV7-2; J: TRBJ1-2; D: TRBD1; size: .; CDR3: CASSASGTDNYGYTF; DNA: TGTGCCAGCAGCGCTTCCGGGACAGATAACTATGGCTACACCTTC
V: TRBV6-1; J: TRBJ2-3; D: .; size: .; CDR3: CASNLHSADTQYF; DNA: TGTGCCAGCAATTTACACAGCGCAGATACGCAGTATTTT
V: TRBV20-1; J: TRBJ1-5; D: TRBD1; size: .; CDR3: CSARPGTVDHQPQHF; DNA: TGCAGTGCTAGACCCGGGACAGTCGATCATCAGCCCCAGCATTTT
V: TRBV7-2; J: TRBJ2-1; D: .; size: few; CDR3: CASSLNRVLGNEQFF; DNA: TGTGCCAGCAGCTTAAACCGGGTCCTCGGGAATGAGCAGTTCTTC
V: TRBV28; J: TRBJ1-1; D: TRBD1; size: .; CDR3: CASSLDRVRTEAFF; DNA: TGTGCCAGCAGCCTTGACAGGGTGAGAACTGAAGCTTTCTTT
V: TRBV6-2/TRBV6-3; J: TRBJ2-5; D: TRBD2; size: few; CDR3: CASIYDTSGSGEQYF; DNA: TGTGCCAGCATCTACGATACTAGCGGGAGCGGTGAGCAGTACTTC
V: TRBV7-6; J: TRBJ1-2; D: TRBD1; size: .; CDR3: CDSSSRPGGAYGYTF; DNA: TGTGACAGCAGCTCAAGGCCAGGGGGCGCTTATGGCTACACCTTC
V: TRBV20-1; J: TRBJ2-1; D: TRBD1; size: many; CDR3: CSRSGGVYNEQFF; DNA: TGCAGTCGATCAGGGGGTGTATACAATGAGCAGTTCTTC
V: TRBV9; J: TRBJ2-6; D: .; size: few; CDR3: CASSVAPQGTSGANVLTF; DNA: TGTGCCAGCAGCGTAGCCCCCCAAGGGACCTCTGGGGCCAACGTCCTGACTTTC
V: TRBV29-1; J: TRBJ1-2; D: .; size: .; CDR3: CSVPLRGYGYTF; DNA: TGCAGCGTTCCCCTCAGGGGATATGGCTACACCTTC
V: TRBV7-3; J: TRBJ1-2; D: .; size: .; CDR3: CASGDDNYGYTF; DNA: TGTGCCAGCGGAGACGATAACTATGGCTACACCTTC
V: TRBV20-1; J: TRBJ1-1; D: .; size: .; CDR3: CSAPGAMNTEAFF; DNA: TGCAGTGCCCCAGGGGCGATGAACACTGAAGCTTTCTTT
V: TRBV3-1; J: TRBJ2-7; D: .; size: .; CDR3: CASSQGKVRSRGEQYF; DNA: TGTGCCAGCAGCCAAGGAAAGGTGAGGAGCCGGGGCGAGCAGTACTTC
V: TRBV20-1; J: TRBJ2-7; D: TRBD2; size: .; CDR3: CSARDASLAGGSYEQYF; DNA: TGCAGTGCTAGAGACGCATCACTAGCGGGAGGCTCCTACGAGCAGTACTTC